The 8 T cell receptor beta chains below come from one sample, sequenced in a study of spatial heterogeneity in lung cancer. TCRdb itself ran the 5' RACE reads through MiXCR, one entry per CDR3 protein. The sample consists of some 54,000 distinct CDR3 sequences, less than 9.5% of them appearing once. Time point reported: blood at routine non-recurrence follow-up after resection. Researchers sequenced whole RNA taken from tumor, nontumor lung or frozen PBMC without sorting. The sequencing used PBMCs, collected at follow-up. These receptors all come from a female donor with early-stage non-small cell lung cancer.

The V call is TRBV5-1, the J call TRBJ2-7; weak D call: TRBD1 (5 bases). Germline V lookup: CDR1 SGHRS, CDR2 YFSETQ. V lost 1 base and J lost 0, with 26 bases in between. CDR3 size: 20 residues. CDR3 residues: CASSLTVRGGAKFFSYEQYF. The CDR3 bases are TGCGCCAGCAGCTTGACCGTACGCGGTGGGGCTAAATTCTTCTCCTACGAGCAGTACTTC.

This clonotype was seen ten or more times. In DNA form, the CDR3 reads TGTGCCAGCAGTCCTAGCGGGGGGGCCCCAGATACGCAGTATTTT. Amino acid sequence: CASSPSGGAPDTQYF. V usage is TRBV5-5 and J usage is TRBJ2-3; 12 bases fit TRBD2. The V and J ends lost 5 bases and 4 bases, in that order; junction bases with no gene match: 5. This CDR3 has 15 amino acids. Looked up from germline, CDR1 is SGHKS and CDR2 is YYEKEE (reference sequence).

This clonotype was recorded many times. The rearrangement joins TRBV28 to TRBJ1-4; maybe TRBD1 (5 bases). There are 15 residues in the CDR3. Germline loops: CDR1 MDHEN, CDR2 SYDVKM. Trimming took 5 bases from V and 8 from J, leaving 18 bases between them. The DNA of the CDR3 is TGTGCCAGCAGTGAGGCGACGGGACGTAGGGAAAAACTGTTTTTT. Translating it yields CASSEATGRREKLFF.

This clonotype was detected ten times or more. The chain couples TRBV5-1 to TRBJ2-7; tentative D call: TRBD2 (6 bases). The V gene lost 3 bases and the J gene lost 7 bases, with 26 bases spanning the gap. CDR3 length: 17 amino acids. Per germline, CDR1 SGHRS and CDR2 YFSETQ. CDR3 amino acids: CASSYRAGRALSGEQYF. The CDR3 region has the DNA TGCGCCAGCAGCTACCGAGCCGGGAGAGCCTTGAGCGGGGAGCAGTACTTC.

This clonotype has only a few counts. The chain is built from TRBV15 and TRBJ2-2; 10 bases align to TRBD2. The trim removed 0 bases at V and 5 bases at J, leaving 0 bases unmatched. The CDR3 is 15 residues long. The germline V gene encodes CDR1 LNHNV and CDR2 YYDKDF (reference sequence). CDR3 bases: TGTGCCACCAGCAGAGAACTAGCGGGGACCGGGGAGCTGTTTTTT. Its translation: CATSRELAGTGELFF. The full variable domain, with the rest looked up from reference TRBV15 and TRBJ2-2, is DAMVIQNPRYQVTQFGKPVTLSCSQTLNHNVMYWYQQKSSQAPKLLFHYYDKDFNNEADTPDNFQSRRPNTSFCFLDIRSPGLGDTAMYLCATSRELAGTGELFFGEGSRLTVL.

This clonotype was recorded at least ten times. The V and J genes are TRBV29-1 and TRBJ2-5; 8 bases map to TRBD1. The germline gives CDR1 SQVTM, CDR2 ANQGSEA. V was pared by 6 bases and J by 5 bases, with 5 bases of the junction left unmatched. The CDR3 covers 12 residues. The CDR3: CSVDRGRETQYF. In DNA form, the CDR3 reads TGCAGCGTCGACAGGGGCAGGGAGACCCAGTACTTC.

This clonotype was seen repeatedly, ten times or more. The chain combines TRBV20-1 with TRBJ2-7, with 7 bases lining up with TRBD1. J gave up 4 bases and V 3 bases, and 3 bases lay outside the gene matches. Germline CDR1 DFQATT, CDR2 SNEGSKA (reference sequence). There are 12 residues in the CDR3. The CDR3 is CSARGQQYEQYF. For the CDR3, the DNA is TGCAGTGCTAGGGGACAGCAATACGAGCAGTACTTC.

The chain couples TRBV4-1 to TRBJ1-2; possibly TRBD1 for D (6 bases). V was cut by 0 bases and J by 5 bases, with 16 bases left in between. Germline CDR1 and CDR2: MGHRA and YSYEKL. The length of the CDR3 is 16 residues. The CDR3 loop reads CASSQDQGGSPYGYTF. The CDR3 DNA follows: TGCGCCAGCAGCCAAGATCAAGGGGGGTCCCCGTATGGCTACACCTTC.